This paragraph reports one T cell receptor (beta chain). The specificity of this receptor is unknown. For CDR1 and CDR2, the germline V gene lists KGHSH and LQKENI. The CDR3 has 15 amino acids, counting the end cysteine and phenylalanine. Only the protein is available. The sample was run on an Illumina HiSeq 2000. TCR beta cDNA libraries were made by 5'RACE template switching that added a universal primer site and unique molecular identifiers. cDNA synthesis was primed from the TCR beta constant segment, followed by two successive PCR amplification steps. The authors processed their data as follows. MIGEC handled demultiplexing of the reads and grouping by UMI, while MiTCR was used to assemble and quantify clonotypes. Only TCR cDNA sequences supported by at least two reads were kept to exclude erroneous sequences. The tcR package was used for downstream repertoire analysis, with clonotypes matched between fractions based on CDR3 nucleotide sequence plus V segment. Antigen specificity was annotated against VDJdb with VDJmatch, allowing one amino acid substitution in CDR3. TCRdb reprocessed the reads and provides one entry for every CDR3 protein sequence; no DNA is given. These V and J calls rely on TCRdb rather than the paper's analysis. The table kept for this sample lists some 340,000 distinct CDR3 sequences. 5.2% of the sample belongs to the ten largest clones.

This sample is part of a study of T cells expressing NK-cell markers (dated by TCRdb to about 2020). Describing the broader study: Seven or eight donors provided sorted CD3+CD56+NKG2C+, CD3+CD56+NKG2C- and CD3+CD56-NKG2C+ T-cell subsets, whose TCR beta-chain repertoires were profiled. The study sequenced eight donors, all healthy volunteers chosen at random: three men and five women. Libraries were sequenced as 2 x 150 bp reads on Illumina HiSeq 2000/2500, MiSeq or NextSeq. Of the eight sequenced donors, seven were found to be HCMV-seropositive and one was found to be HCMV-seronegative. General findings and caveats noted by the study authors: For six donors, the dominant CD3+CD56+NKG2C+ clonotypes were among the top 10 CD8+ clonotypes and accounted for about 1.0-7.0% of CD8+ T cells. Whether the expanded NKG2C-expressing T cell clones were specific for HCMV antigens was left unclear. Those dominant clonotypes were again the most abundant among CD3+CD56-NKG2C+ cells in a handful of donors, at roughly 28.3-60.1%.

HCMV serostatus was determined by detecting HCMV-specific IgG in serum with a commercial ELISA kit. Peripheral blood mononuclear cells were isolated from blood by Ficoll density gradient centrifugation. The TCR sequence derives from a man aged 18 to 70 in good health. In this chain, TRBV18 is recombined with TRBJ2-1; the TRBD1 assignment by TCRdb is unverifiable without DNA. The source material was blood T cells: a sorted CD56 or NKG2C T cell subset, CD4+ or CD8+ T cells, or bulk PBMC T cells (not recorded which). CDR3 region: CASSHRQGRYNEQFF.